The sequence of this TCR beta chain was determined in a study of shared clonotypes between healthy human individuals. Study in general: Three plates each covered CD4 naive and memory; CD8 naive two, CD8 memory one. Whole-study results and caveats: In general, naive subsets displayed greater estimated richness than memory subsets did.

There are 15 residues in the CDR3. Trimming cost V 4 bases and J 4 bases, with 15 bases left between them. Looked up from germline, CDR1 is MNHNY and CDR2 is SVGAGI (reference sequence). Method: immunoSEQ multiplex PCR; TCRdb's copy keeps in-frame clones and lacks some. The data hold 2 million to 2.5 million clones, with about 92% observed a single time. As concerns this clone: The antigen remains unidentified.

The clonotype comes from a man aged 18 to 30 in good health. Some clones in this sample may be carry-over from other donors' samples. What was sequenced was naive CD4+ T cells from PBMCs. Stated subset: CD45RA+ positively selected. The chain carries TRBV6-6 and TRBJ2-3, with a tentative D call TRBD1 (5 bases). The CDR3 reads CASSLERQKADTQYF. The CDR3 DNA sequence: TGTGCCAGCAGTTTGGAGAGACAGAAGGCAGATACGCAGTATTTT.